Given below is one T cell receptor (beta chain) in context. Assay: immunoSEQ multiplex PCR; the TCRdb copy retains only in-frame clones and omits some. The data hold 50,000 to 60,000 clones, with roughly nine tenths observed a single time. CDR3 length equals 13 residues. Unmatched junction bases numbered 0, after V lost 2 bases and J lost 2 bases. Germline lookup yields CDR1 MGHRA and CDR2 YSYEKL. This sample stems from a study of OX40 agonist ivuxolimab in advanced cancers. On the study more broadly: Given to patients was ivuxolimab, an agonistic anti-OX40 (CD134) antibody. Every 2 weeks, ivuxolimab was infused into the patients intravenously at between 0.01 and 10 mg/kg.

Sample: CD4+ or CD8+ T cells sorted from blood, taken in a trial of the OX40 agonist ivuxolimab. The chain is built from TRBV4-1 and TRBJ2-7; 7 positions match TRBD1. The origin of this receptor is an adult with an advanced solid tumor such as melanoma, head and neck, liver or kidney cancer. CDR3 region: CASSQQGAYEQYF. The CDR3 DNA sequence: TGCGCCAGCAGCCAACAGGGGGCCTACGAGCAGTACTTC.